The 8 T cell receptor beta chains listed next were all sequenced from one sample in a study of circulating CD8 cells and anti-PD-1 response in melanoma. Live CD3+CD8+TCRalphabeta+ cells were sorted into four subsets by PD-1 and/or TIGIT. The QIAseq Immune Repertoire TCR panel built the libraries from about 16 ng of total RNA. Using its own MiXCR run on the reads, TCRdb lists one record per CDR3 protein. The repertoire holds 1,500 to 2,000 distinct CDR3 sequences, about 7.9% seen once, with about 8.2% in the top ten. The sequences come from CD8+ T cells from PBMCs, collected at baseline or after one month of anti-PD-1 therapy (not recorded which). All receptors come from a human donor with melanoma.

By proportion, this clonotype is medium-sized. The DNA of the CDR3 is TGTGCCACCAGTGATTCCTCGGGGCGCAACTATGGCTACACCTTC. Translating it yields CATSDSSGRNYGYTF. The chain combines TRBV24-1 with TRBJ1-2; a weak D match, TRBD1 (5 bases). The germline V gene has CDR1 KGHDR and CDR2 SFDVKD. The CDR3 is made up of 15 amino acids. V lost 2 bases and J lost 2, with 11 bases in between.

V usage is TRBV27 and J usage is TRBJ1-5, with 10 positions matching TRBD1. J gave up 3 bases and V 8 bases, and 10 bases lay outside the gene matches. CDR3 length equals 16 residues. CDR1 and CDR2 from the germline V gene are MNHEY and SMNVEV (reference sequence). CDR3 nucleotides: TGTGCCAGCTCAGAGGACAGGGGGGGGTTCAATCAGCCCCAGCATTTT. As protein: CASSEDRGGFNQPQHF.

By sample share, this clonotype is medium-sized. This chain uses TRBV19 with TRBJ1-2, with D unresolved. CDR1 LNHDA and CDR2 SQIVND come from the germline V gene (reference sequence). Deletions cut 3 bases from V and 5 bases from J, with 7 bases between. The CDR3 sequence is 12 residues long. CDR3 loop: CASSIDLYGYTF. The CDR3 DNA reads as TGTGCCAGTAGTATCGATCTATATGGCTACACCTTC.

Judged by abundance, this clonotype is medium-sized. The CDR3 loop reads CSAEREVGTDTQYF. CDR3 in DNA: TGCAGCGCCGAGCGGGAGGTGGGCACAGATACGCAGTATTTT. The V call is TRBV29-1, the J call TRBJ2-3; 9 positions agree with TRBD2. V shed 7 bases and J 1 base; nucleotides not matched to a gene: 6. Germline lookup yields CDR1 SQVTM and CDR2 ANQGSEA. The CDR3 runs to 14 residues.

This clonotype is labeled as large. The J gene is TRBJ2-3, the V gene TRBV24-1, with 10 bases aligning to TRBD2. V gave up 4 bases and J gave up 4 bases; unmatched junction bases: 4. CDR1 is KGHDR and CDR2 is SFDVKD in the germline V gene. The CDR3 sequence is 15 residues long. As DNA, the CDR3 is TGTGCCACCAGTGAACTAGCGGGATCAGCAGATACGCAGTATTTT. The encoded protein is CATSELAGSADTQYF.

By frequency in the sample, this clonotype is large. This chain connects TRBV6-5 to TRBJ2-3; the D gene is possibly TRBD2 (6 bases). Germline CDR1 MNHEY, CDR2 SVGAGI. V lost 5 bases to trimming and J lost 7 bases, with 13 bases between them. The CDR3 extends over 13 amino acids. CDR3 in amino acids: CASSGGDLNTQYF. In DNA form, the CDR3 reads TGTGCCAGCAGTGGCGGGGACCTAAATACGCAGTATTTT.

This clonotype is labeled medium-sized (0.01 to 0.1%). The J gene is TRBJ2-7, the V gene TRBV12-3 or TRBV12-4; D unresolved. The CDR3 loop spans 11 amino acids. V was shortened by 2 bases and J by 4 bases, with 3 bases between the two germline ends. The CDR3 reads CASSLKYEQYF. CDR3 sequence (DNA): TGTGCCAGCAGTTTAAAGTACGAGCAGTACTTC.

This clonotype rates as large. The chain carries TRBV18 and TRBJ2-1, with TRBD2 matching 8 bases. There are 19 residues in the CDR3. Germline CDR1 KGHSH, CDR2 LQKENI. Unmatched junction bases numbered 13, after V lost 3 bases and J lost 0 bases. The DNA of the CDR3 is TGTGCCAGCTCACCCCCCTCGGGGGGGCCATTTGGCTCCTACAATGAGCAGTTCTTC. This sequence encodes CASSPPSGGPFGSYNEQFF.